A selection of T cell receptor beta chains follows, all from one sample in a study of PD-1 blockade in classical Hodgkin lymphoma. Sequenced by immunoSEQ multiplex PCR; TCRdb stores in-frame clones only, minus some. Of about 66,000 clones in the sample, about two thirds are singletons; the top ten hold about 9.1%. The material was peripheral blood mononuclear cells (PBMCs), obtained before the second cycle of nivolumab. Receptor source: a human donor with classical Hodgkin lymphoma. The CDR3 runs from the conserved cysteine through the conserved F or W. A D gene is named only where the DNA matches it firmly. Some rows have no size entry. The others give once, few or many, or a class for an expanded clone.

TRBV7-3	TRBJ2-1	-	-	CASSPGGTSYNEQFF	TGTGCCAGCAGCCCCGGAGGGACTTCCTACAATGAGCAGTTCTTC
TRBV5-8	TRBJ2-1	-	-	CASSLNPTQSSYNEQFF	TGTGCCAGCAGCTTGAATCCTACCCAGAGCTCCTACAATGAGCAGTTCTTC
TRBV10-1	TRBJ2-7	medium-sized	TRBD1	CASRAQGTSEQYF	TGCGCCAGCAGGGCACAGGGGACGAGCGAGCAGTACTTC
TRBV27	TRBJ2-7	once	-	CASSLMQGGTYEQYF	TGTGCCAGCAGTTTAATGCAGGGGGGTACCTACGAGCAGTACTTC
TRBV18	TRBJ1-4	few	-	CASSRVTSTDNEKLFF	TGTGCCAGCTCACGAGTTACAAGCACCGATAATGAAAAACTGTTTTTT
TRBV12-5	TRBJ1-2	many	-	CASGIPEWGYTF	TGTGCTAGTGGAATTCCGGAATGGGGCTACACCTTC
TRBV20-1	TRBJ1-2	-	-	CSARDLRGYTF	TGCAGTGCTAGAGATCTCCGGGGCTACACCTTC
TRBV2	TRBJ1-2	medium-sized	-	CASSEDRPNYGYTF	TGTGCCAGCAGCGAAGACAGGCCTAACTATGGCTACACCTTC
TRBV5-5	TRBJ1-2	-	TRBD1	CASSWAPGQGNYGYTF	TGTGCCAGCAGCTGGGCTCCGGGACAGGGGAACTATGGCTACACCTTC
TRBV11-3	TRBJ2-3	-	TRBD2	CASSSQTTSGYTDTQYF	TGTGCCAGCAGCTCCCAAACGACTAGCGGGTACACAGATACGCAGTATTTT
TRBV13	TRBJ2-2	medium-sized	TRBD1	CASSSWTGGIGELFF	TGTGCCAGCAGCTCCTGGACAGGGGGAATCGGGGAGCTGTTTTTT